What follows is one T cell receptor beta chain and its context. The antigen remains unidentified. This record comes from a study of T cell responses to AZD1222 COVID-19 vaccine. The data were produced by immunoSEQ multiplex PCR, yet TCRdb's version contains in-frame clones alone and is incomplete. The sample has 150,000 to 200,000 clones; about 91% are singletons. Study-wide results and limits: Nearly half of the spike-specific TCRs reportedly recognize variant regions that carry no mutations. A mostly white British donor set with more females was recruited, and clonal diversity was possibly underestimated. Among vaccine-associated CD4 TCRs, coverage spanned spike, with dominance at 160-218 and 743-854.

CDR3 length: 11 amino acids. V gave up 2 bases and J gave up 8 bases, with 6 bases separating them. The V gene's germline CDR1 is GTSNPN and CDR2 SVGIG (reference sequence). The origin of this receptor is an adult in good health. The source material was peripheral blood, sampled on day 0 of AZD1222 vaccination. The chain couples TRBV30 to TRBJ2-2; maybe TRBD1 (5 bases). CDR3 nucleotide sequence: TGTGCCTGGAGTCCAGGGGGGGAGCTGTTTTTT. Protein product: CAWSPGGELFF.